A single sample is the source of the 26 T cell receptor beta chains below, sequenced in a study of beta chain features in type 1 diabetes. Reverse transcription of all isolated RNA meant that expressed TCRB transcripts were sequenced. Method: immunoSEQ multiplex PCR; TCRdb's copy keeps in-frame clones and lacks some. The data show 970,000 or so clones, with roughly 16% seen just once and 0.02% to 0.03% held by the top ten. Sequencing was performed on naive CD4+ T cells from blood. All receptors come from a woman between 18 and 29 years old in good health.

The CDR3 DNA reads TGTGCCAGCCTCCCCAGACTAGCGGGCACCTACGAGCAGTACTTC. As protein: CASLPRLAGTYEQYF. The J gene is TRBJ2-7, the V gene TRBV28; 10 positions agree with TRBD2. The CDR3 contains 15 residues. Germline CDR1 reads MDHEN; CDR2 reads SYDVKM. J lost 2 bases, V lost 8 bases, and 9 bases had no gene match.

This clone appeared a few times. The chain carries TRBV28 and TRBJ2-3; possibly TRBD1 or TRBD2 for D (5 bases each). The CDR3 is 16 amino acids. Germline V gene sequence: CDR1 MDHEN, CDR2 SYDVKM. Deletions cut 3 bases from V and 2 bases from J, with 15 bases between. The CDR3 nucleotides are TGTGCCAGCAGTTTTGACCCGGGACGGACCACAGATACGCAGTATTTT. Its translation is CASSFDPGRTTDTQYF.

The chain is built from TRBV19 and TRBJ2-1, with a tentative D call TRBD2 (6 bases). There are 17 residues in the CDR3. V was shortened by 0 bases and J by 2 bases, with 14 bases between the two germline ends. Germline V gene lookup returns CDR1 LNHDA and CDR2 SQIVND (reference sequence). As DNA, the CDR3 is TGTGCCAGTAGTATAGAGCGGGGCCCCATTACCTACAATGAGCAGTTCTTC. Translated: CASSIERGPITYNEQFF.

The CDR3 DNA reads TGCGCCCCCGTTGACCCCAAAAACATTCAGTACTTC. Protein sequence: CAPVDPKNIQYF. The genes are TRBV4-3 and TRBJ2-4; no clear D gene. Germline V gene sequence: CDR1 LGHNA, CDR2 YSLEER. Between the trimmed V and J ends, which lost 11 bases and 2 bases, there was a span of 10 bases. The CDR3 sequence is 12 residues long.

The gene calls are TRBV5-4 and TRBJ1-4; no clear D. The CDR3 is made up of 13 amino acids. Trimming cost V 0 bases and J 7 bases, with 7 bases left between them. The germline gives CDR1 SGHNT, CDR2 YYREEE (reference sequence). CDR3 region: CASSLGSLEKLFF. Here the CDR3 DNA reads TGTGCCAGCAGCTTGGGTAGCCTTGAAAAACTGTTTTTT.

This clone has a handful of counts. The chain couples TRBV15 to TRBJ2-7; 8 nucleotides align to TRBD2. The germline gives CDR1 LNHNV, CDR2 YYDKDF (reference sequence). This CDR3 contains 14 residues. V was pared by 4 bases and J by 3 bases, with 5 bases of the junction left unmatched. CDR3 loop: CATSKGLAGYEQYF. In DNA form, the CDR3 reads TGTGCCACCAGCAAGGGTCTAGCGGGCTACGAGCAGTACTTC. The full variable domain, in which reference TRBV15 and TRBJ2-7 provide the parts outside the CDR3, is DAMVIQNPRYQVTQFGKPVTLSCSQTLNHNVMYWYQQKSSQAPKLLFHYYDKDFNNEADTPDNFQSRRPNTSFCFLDIRSPGLGDTAMYLCATSKGLAGYEQYFGPGTRLTVT.

The chain combines TRBV5-4 with TRBJ1-4, with D uncertain. The CDR3 spans 14 residues. Per the germline V gene, CDR1 is SGHNT and CDR2 is YYREEE (reference sequence). V lost 3 bases and J 8 bases, leaving 14 bases between the germline ends. CDR3 loop: CASSSNLSREKLFF. The CDR3 nucleotides are TGTGCCAGCAGCTCCAATTTAAGTAGGGAAAAACTGTTTTTT.

This clone has only a few counts. This chain connects TRBV4-2 to TRBJ2-2; 8 bases fit TRBD2. Per the germline V gene, CDR1 is LGHNA and CDR2 is YNFKEQ. CDR3 length equals 16 residues. V trimming: 0 bases; J trimming: 4 bases; junction bases outside the gene matches: 4. CDR3 region: CASSQETGTSTGELFF. The CDR3, as DNA: TGTGCCAGCAGCCAAGAAACCGGGACTAGCACCGGGGAGCTGTTTTTT.

Here the CDR3 DNA reads TGCGCCAGCAGCCAAGATCAATCCTTACAGAACACCTTC. As protein: CASSQDQSLQNTF. The chain recombines TRBV4-3 with TRBJ1-2; D call uncertain. Germline assignment: CDR1 LGHNA and CDR2 YSLEER. Trimming took off 0 bases at V and 12 bases at J, with 14 bases between the two ends. CDR3 size: 13 residues.

The rearrangement joins TRBV28 to TRBJ1-1; no reliable D call. The V and J ends lost 3 bases and 3 bases respectively, with 11 bases between them. Germline CDR1 reads MDHEN; CDR2 reads SYDVKM. CDR3 length: 14 residues. The CDR3 bases are TGTGCCAGCAGTTTTATCAACACTGACACTGAAGCTTTCTTT. Translation: CASSFINTDTEAFF.

J is TRBJ2-6 and V is TRBV4-3; 10 nucleotides line up with TRBD1. Trimming took 4 bases from V and 3 from J; bases not matched to a gene: 9. The CDR3 totals 18 residues. Germline CDR1 and CDR2: LGHNA and YSLEER. CDR3 sequence (DNA): TGCGCCAGCAGCCCTAGAGAGGGACAGGGGAATGGGGCCAACGTCCTGACTTTC. It encodes CASSPREGQGNGANVLTF.

About this clone itself: Different DNA sequences within this sample yield the same CDR3. This chain uses TRBV18 with TRBJ2-3; D not certain. Trimming shortened V by 2 bases and J by 3 bases, and 0 bases separated the two germline ends. The length of the CDR3 is 11 residues. Germline assignment: CDR1 KGHSH and CDR2 LQKENI. The CDR3 here is CASSPTDTQYF. The CDR3 region has the DNA TGTGCCAGCTCACCAACAGATACGCAGTATTTT.

The CDR3 coding sequence is TGTGCCAGCTCACCTTCCCAGGGAGAGGGCTATGGCTACACCTTC. It specifies CASSPSQGEGYGYTF. The V and J genes are TRBV18 and TRBJ1-2; D may be TRBD1 (5 bases). This CDR3 is built from 15 residues. V lost 3 bases, J lost 4 bases, and 15 bases lay in between. Germline V gives CDR1 KGHSH, CDR2 LQKENI.

This clone appeared a few times. This CDR3 is also generated by other DNA sequences in the sample. The rearrangement uses TRBV29-1 and TRBJ2-3; D unclear. Germline CDR1 SQVTM, CDR2 ANQGSEA. Trimming left V 1 base short and J 0 bases short, with 2 bases between. The CDR3 consists of 12 residues. CDR3 sequence reads: CSVEASTDTQYF. DNA for the CDR3: TGCAGCGTTGAAGCTAGCACAGATACGCAGTATTTT.

The V call is TRBV19, the J call TRBJ2-6; 9 nucleotides match TRBD1. V lost 4 bases, J lost 0 bases, and 10 bases stayed unmatched. The CDR3 is 19 residues long. Germline V CDR1 and CDR2: LNHDA, SQIVND (reference sequence). CDR3 bases: TGTGCCAGTAGTAAACGCACCGGGACAGGGATCTCTGGGGCCAACGTCCTGACTTTC. This codes for CASSKRTGTGISGANVLTF.

The J gene is TRBJ2-3, the V gene TRBV5-4; TRBD2 aligns across 9 bases. From germline, CDR1 is SGHNT and CDR2 YYREEE (reference sequence). V was pared by 6 bases and J by 5 bases, with 10 bases of the junction left unmatched. This CDR3 is 15 amino acids long. CDR3: CASTQGGRAQDTQYF. CDR3 DNA: TGTGCCAGCACCCAGGGCGGGAGGGCCCAAGATACGCAGTATTTT.

This clone was counted between two and nine times. The V call is TRBV7-3, the J call TRBJ2-7, with TRBD2 identical over 11 bases. With 2 bases clipped from V and 0 bases from J, the junction kept 6 bases outside the gene matches. CDR1 and CDR2 from the germline V gene are SGHTA and FQGTGA. There are 17 residues in the CDR3. This chain's CDR3 is CASSLAPGLAASYEQYF. CDR3 coding DNA: TGTGCCAGCAGCTTAGCTCCGGGACTAGCGGCCTCCTACGAGCAGTACTTC.

This clone was seen once. The CDR3 reads CATSRSTSGSSYEQYF. In nucleotides, the CDR3 is TGTGCCACCAGCAGATCGACTAGCGGGAGCTCCTACGAGCAGTACTTC. This rearrangement joins TRBV15 to TRBJ2-7; 12 bases align to TRBD2. Germline CDR1 reads LNHNV; CDR2 reads YYDKDF (reference sequence). The V segment lost 2 bases and the J segment 0 bases; nucleotides outside the gene matches: 2. This CDR3 spans 16 amino acids. Filled out from reference TRBV15 and TRBJ2-7, the complete variable domain reads DAMVIQNPRYQVTQFGKPVTLSCSQTLNHNVMYWYQQKSSQAPKLLFHYYDKDFNNEADTPDNFQSRRPNTSFCFLDIRSPGLGDTAMYLCATSRSTSGSSYEQYFGPGTRLTVT.

Only a few counts were recorded for this clone. The rearrangement uses TRBV7-8 and TRBJ2-1, with 7 bases aligning to TRBD2. Germline assignment: CDR1 SGHVS and CDR2 FQNEAQ. The CDR3 runs 17 residues. Germline trimming cut 1 base from V and 2 bases from J; bases unmatched to any gene: 8. CDR3 sequence reads: CASSLGPTSAAYNEQFF. In nucleotides, the CDR3 is TGTGCCAGCAGCTTAGGACCAACTAGCGCGGCCTACAATGAGCAGTTCTTC.

This clone was detected once. The chain has TRBV5-1 and TRBJ2-2; no clear D. Germline values: CDR1 SGHRS, CDR2 YFSETQ. Trimming took 0 bases from V and 1 from J, leaving 7 bases between them. CDR3 length equals 15 residues. This CDR3 reads CASSLVMLNTGELFF. CDR3 nucleotides: TGCGCCAGCAGCTTGGTGATGCTGAACACCGGGGAGCTGTTTTTT. The full variable domain, in which reference TRBV5-1 and TRBJ2-2 provide the parts outside the CDR3, is KAGVTQTPRYLIKTRGQQVTLSCSPISGHRSVSWYQQTPGQGLQFLFEYFSETQRNKGNFPGRFSGRQFSNSRSEMNVSTLELGDSALYLCASSLVMLNTGELFFGEGSRLTVL.

This clone occurred a few times. V usage is TRBV7-9 and J usage is TRBJ2-3; D is uncertain. Germline V gene sequence: CDR1 SEHNR, CDR2 FQNEAQ (reference sequence). V lost 5 bases, J lost 4 bases, and 7 bases lay in between. The CDR3 runs to 12 residues. CDR3 amino acids: CASSRGADTQYF. The CDR3 region has the DNA TGTGCCAGCAGCAGAGGTGCAGATACGCAGTATTTT.

The sample holds a few counts of this clone. V usage is TRBV10-2 and J usage is TRBJ2-4; D is perhaps TRBD2 (5 bases). This CDR3 is 15 amino acids long. Deletions cut 3 bases from V and 0 bases from J, with 9 bases between. Germline CDR1 is WSHSY and CDR2 is SAAADI. The CDR3 DNA reads as TGCGCCAGCAGTGACGACGGGGAAGCCAAAAACATTCAGTACTTC. This gives the protein CASSDDGEAKNIQYF.

V is TRBV19 and J is TRBJ2-1, with 9 nucleotides matching TRBD2. The trim removed 9 bases at V and 4 bases at J, leaving 7 bases unmatched. Germline CDR1 and CDR2: LNHDA and SQIVND (reference sequence). The CDR3 covers 14 residues. This CDR3 is CASRAGGVYNEQFF. The CDR3 DNA reads as TGTGCCAGCCGAGCGGGAGGAGTATACAATGAGCAGTTCTTC.

The chain uses TRBV6-1 and TRBJ1-1, with D uncertain. V was clipped by 5 bases and J by 6 bases, with 13 bases between them. The CDR3 consists of 13 residues. The germline V gene encodes CDR1 MNHNS and CDR2 SASEGT. The CDR3 DNA reads as TGTGCCAGCAGTCCTCGGACCAGCCCTGAAGCTTTCTTT. Protein product: CASSPRTSPEAFF.

The chain links TRBV7-2 to TRBJ1-2; 9 nucleotides match TRBD1. The V gene end was trimmed by 3 bases and the J gene end by 5 bases; junction bases not matched to a gene: 13. The CDR3 is made up of 17 amino acids. Looked up from germline, CDR1 is SGHTA and CDR2 is FQGNSA. The CDR3 spells CASSFQQGAHLEYGYTF. DNA of the CDR3: TGTGCCAGCAGCTTTCAACAGGGGGCGCATTTAGAATATGGCTACACCTTC.

This clone turned up a few times. The chain employs TRBV18 and TRBJ1-4, with D perhaps TRBD1 (5 bases). Trimming shortened V by 6 bases and J by 3 bases, and 14 bases separated the two germline ends. Germline loops: CDR1 KGHSH, CDR2 LQKENI. The CDR3 spans 15 residues. CDR3 sequence reads: CASSSRRGSNEKLFF. The CDR3 nucleotides read TGTGCCAGCTCGTCACGGAGGGGATCTAATGAAAAACTGTTTTTT.